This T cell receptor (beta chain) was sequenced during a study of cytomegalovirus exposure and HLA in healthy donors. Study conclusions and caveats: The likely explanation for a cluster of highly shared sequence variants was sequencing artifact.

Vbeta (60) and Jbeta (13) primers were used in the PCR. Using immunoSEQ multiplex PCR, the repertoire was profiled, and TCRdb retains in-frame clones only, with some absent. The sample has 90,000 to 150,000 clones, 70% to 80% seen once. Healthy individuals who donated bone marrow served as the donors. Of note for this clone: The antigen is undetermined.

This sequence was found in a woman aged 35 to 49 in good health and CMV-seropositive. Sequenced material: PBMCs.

The CDR3 sequence is CASVGNRNTGELFF. In DNA, the CDR3 is TGCGCCAGCGTGGGCAACCGGAACACCGGGGAGCTGTTTTTT. The chain has TRBV5-1 and TRBJ2-2; no definite D call. Germline-derived CDR1 and CDR2 are SGHRS and YFSETQ. The V end was cut by 7 bases, the J end by 1 base, with 11 bases between. The CDR3 sequence is 14 residues long.